This TCR beta chain was identified in a study of shared clonotypes between healthy human individuals. Overall study findings and caveats: Memory subsets generally showed smaller estimated richness than naive subsets did.

Repertoires were generated with immunoSEQ multiplex PCR, while TCRdb's copy carries only in-frame clones and drops some. The sample carries approximately 350,000 clones, 90% to 98% recorded once. Note on this clone: Its cognate antigen is unknown.

Germline V CDR1 and CDR2: MDHEN, SYDVKM. The CDR3 sequence is 15 residues long. V gave up 5 bases and J gave up 6 bases; unmatched junction bases: 8. This chain joins TRBV28 and TRBJ1-1, with TRBD1 matching 11 bases. This clonotype originated in a man in his thirties or forties in good health. The sequenced material came from memory CD8+ T cells sorted from blood. As for subset: CD45RO+ cells pooled with CCR7-negative TemRA cells. The CDR3 bases are TGTGCCAGCAGTCCAACGGGACAGGGGGTTTCTGAAGCTTTCTTT. This sequence encodes CASSPTGQGVSEAFF.